A selection of T cell receptor beta chains follows, all from one sample in a study of early T cells in non-severe SARS-CoV-2 infection. TCRdb itself ran the 5' RACE reads through MiXCR, one entry per CDR3 protein. The table lists fewer than 55,000 distinct CDR3 sequences, less than 8.5% of them singletons. The sample was whole blood. These receptors originate from an adult who was a healthcare worker with PCR-confirmed SARS-CoV-2 infection or an uninfected control (not recorded which). CDR3s include the opening cysteine and the closing phenylalanine or tryptophan. Each record gives: clone size, V gene, J gene, D gene, CDR3 DNA, CDR3 protein. The D gene is left open where the match is weak. Not every row has a clone size; where given, it reads once, few, many or a size class.

-	TRBV12-5	TRBJ1-5	-	TGTGCTAGTGGCAGGGGTTTCCAGCCCCAGCATTTT	CASGRGFQPQHF
-	TRBV5-4	TRBJ2-3	-	TGTGCCAGCAGCGGAGAGCGGGCGCGGGGCACAGATACGCAGTATTTT	CASSGERARGTDTQYF
-	TRBV5-6	TRBJ2-3	-	TGTGCCAGCAGCGACCGCCCAGATACGCAGTATTTT	CASSDRPDTQYF
-	TRBV6-1	TRBJ2-4	TRBD1	TGTGCCAGCAGTGCTCGAAGCGCCGGACAGGGGAAAAACATTCAGTACTTC	CASSARSAGQGKNIQYF
many	TRBV11-1	TRBJ2-1	-	TGTGCCAGCAGCTCGAAAGGGAACAATGAGCAGTTCTTC	CASSSKGNNEQFF
many	TRBV18	TRBJ2-7	TRBD1	TGTGCCAGCTCACCCCAGGGGGCATTGTACGAGCAGTACTTC	CASSPQGALYEQYF
many	TRBV20-1	TRBJ1-6	-	TGCAGTGCGGGAGGATATTATAATTCACCCCTCCACTTT	CSAGGYYNSPLHF
many	TRBV28	TRBJ2-7	-	TGTGCCAGCAGTTTCCCGGAATCCTACGAGCAGTACTTC	CASSFPESYEQYF
many	TRBV2	TRBJ2-5	TRBD1	TGTGCCAGCAGTGGGGACAGAAGAGGAGAGACCCAGTACTTC	CASSGDRRGETQYF
few	TRBV20-1	TRBJ2-3	-	TGCAGTGGATTCGACGGGGTCACAGATACGCAGTATTTT	CSGFDGVTDTQYF
few	TRBV10-1	TRBJ2-7	-	TGCGCCAGCAGTGAGATGGCCAGTTTGGGCGAGCAGTACTTC	CASSEMASLGEQYF
-	TRBV27	TRBJ2-1	-	TGTGCCAGCAGTTTGCGACTTTCCTACAATGAGCAGTTCTTC	CASSLRLSYNEQFF
many	TRBV5-4	TRBJ1-3	TRBD1	TGTGCCAGCAGCCTCGGACAGGCAAGAAACACCATATATTTT	CASSLGQARNTIYF
-	TRBV20-1	TRBJ1-6	TRBD1	TGCAGTGCCAAACAGGGGGAAGGTTCACCCCTCCACTTT	CSAKQGEGSPLHF
few	TRBV20-1	TRBJ2-3	TRBD2	TGCAGTGCTAGAGCCCTGAAGCGGGGGGGCACAGATACGCAGTATTTT	CSARALKRGGTDTQYF
-	TRBV6-5	TRBJ2-2	-	TGTGCCAGCAGTCCCCTCGGGCGGGTTGGTGGGGAGCTGTTTTTT	CASSPLGRVGGELFF
many	TRBV28	TRBJ1-5	TRBD1	TGTGCCAGCAGTGCCCAGACAGGGGTTAGCAATCAGCCCCAGCATTTT	CASSAQTGVSNQPQHF
many	TRBV10-2	TRBJ1-1	-	TGCGCCAGCAGTAACGGTGAAGCTTTCTTT	CASSNGEAFF
few	TRBV25-1	TRBJ2-3	-	TGTGCCAGCAGTCTTCCTAGCACAGATACGCAGTATTTT	CASSLPSTDTQYF
-	TRBV20-1	TRBJ1-1	-	TGCAGAGAGGTCCGGTGGACGGTGAACACTGAAGCTTTCTTT	CREVRWTVNTEAFF
many	TRBV27	TRBJ2-2	-	TGTGCCAGCATGAGGGGCCCCAACACCGGGGAGCTGTTTTTT	CASMRGPNTGELFF
-	TRBV20-1	TRBJ2-7	TRBD2	TGCAGTGCCGTCGTACTAGCGGGGGGGTCCTACGAGCAGTACTTC	CSAVVLAGGSYEQYF
many	TRBV18	TRBJ1-6	TRBD1	TGTGCCAGCTCACTAGACAGGGGGAGTAATTCACCCCTCCACTTT	CASSLDRGSNSPLHF
few	TRBV15	TRBJ1-5	TRBD1	TGTGCCACCAGCGGTACAGGGGGACATCAGCCCCAGCATTTT	CATSGTGGHQPQHF
few	TRBV2	TRBJ2-7	-	TGTGCCAGCTTGTTGGGGGTCTACGAGCAGTACTTC	CASLLGVYEQYF
many	TRBV28	TRBJ2-1	-	TGTGCCAGCAGTTCTTCCGAGGCGAGCTCCTACAATGAGCAGTTCTTC	CASSSSEASSYNEQFF
few	TRBV23-1	TRBJ1-6	-	TGCGCCCATGGCCTATCAAAGTGGAGGGGGGGCCACTTT	CAHGLSKWRGGHF
-	TRBV7-9	TRBJ1-1	-	TGTGCCAGCAGCTCGGAAGCGAACACTGAAGCTTTCTTT	CASSSEANTEAFF
-	TRBV4-3	TRBJ1-2	TRBD1	TGCGCCAGCAGCCAAGAAACAGGGGGAAGGGGCTACACCTTC	CASSQETGGRGYTF
-	TRBV29-1	TRBJ2-3	TRBD2	TGCAGCGTTGAAGGCGTACTAGCGGGGGGCACAGATACGCAGTATTTT	CSVEGVLAGGTDTQYF
few	TRBV7-2	TRBJ2-3	-	TGTGCCAGCAGCTCCAAGCCGAGGGTACCAGCGGGACAGAGGGATACGCAGTATTTT	CASSSKPRVPAGQRDTQYF
-	TRBV12-3/TRBV12-4	TRBJ1-3	-	TGTGCCAGCAGCCTAAGACACGCAGGAAACACCATATATTTT	CASSLRHAGNTIYF
many	TRBV5-1	TRBJ1-4	TRBD1	TGCGCCAGCAGCTTGGGGCCGAGGGGGCAGAATGATGAAAAACTGTTTTTT	CASSLGPRGQNDEKLFF
-	TRBV24-1	TRBJ1-2	-	TGTGCCACCAGAACAAGGGGTTTTGGAGGCTACACCTTC	CATRTRGFGGYTF
many	TRBV4-2	TRBJ2-2	-	TGTGCCAGCAGCAAACTAGCCCGGGCAGAAGACGGGGAGCTGTTTTTT	CASSKLARAEDGELFF
many	TRBV7-8	TRBJ2-2	-	TGTGCCAGCAGCTTCCCAAGGACGGTGAACACCGGGGAGCTGTTTTTT	CASSFPRTVNTGELFF
few	TRBV18	TRBJ1-5	-	TGTGCCAGCTCACCAAGCAGCAATCAGCCCCAGCATTTT	CASSPSSNQPQHF
many	TRBV7-8	TRBJ2-2	-	TGTGCCAGCAGCTTACTAGGCCTCAACACCGGGGAGCTGTTTTTT	CASSLLGLNTGELFF
few	TRBV7-9	TRBJ1-6	-	TGTGCCAGCAGCCCGGCCTTGGGCTCCTATAATTCACCCCTCCACTTT	CASSPALGSYNSPLHF
many	TRBV12-3/TRBV12-4	TRBJ1-2	-	TGTGCCAGCAGTTTTGGCCGCAACTATGGCTACACCTTC	CASSFGRNYGYTF
-	TRBV5-6	TRBJ2-2	TRBD1	TGTGCCAGCAGCCGACAGGGGAATGCCGGGGAGCTGTTTTTT	CASSRQGNAGELFF
-	TRBV5-6	TRBJ2-4	-	TGTGCCAGCAGTTTCGTACAGGGTTACATTCAGTACTTC	CASSFVQGYIQYF
-	TRBV28	TRBJ1-2	-	TGTGCCAGCAGTTTACGCGACGGCTATGGCTACACCTTC	CASSLRDGYGYTF
few	TRBV13	TRBJ1-5	-	TGTGCCAGCAGCTCCCGCGGGGTGGCCCAGCATTTT	CASSSRGVAQHF
few	TRBV6-5	TRBJ2-3	-	TGTGCCAGCAGTCTTAGGGGGGCTGTCACAGATACGCAGTATTTT	CASSLRGAVTDTQYF
-	TRBV10-3	TRBJ2-2	-	TGTGCCATCAGTGAAAAGGGGGCGAACACCGGGGAGCTGTTTTTT	CAISEKGANTGELFF
few	TRBV11-2	TRBJ2-5	-	TGTGCCAGCAGTATAAATTATAAAACAGAGCACCAAGAGACCCAGTACTTC	CASSINYKTEHQETQYF
few	TRBV6-2/TRBV6-3	TRBJ2-7	-	TGTGCCAGCAGTGACAGATTACAGGGTTCCTACGAGCAGTACTTC	CASSDRLQGSYEQYF
-	TRBV29-1	TRBJ1-3	-	TGCAGCGTTGCCCTTCAGAGCTCTGGAAACACCATATATTTT	CSVALQSSGNTIYF
few	TRBV12-3/TRBV12-4	TRBJ2-7	TRBD1	TGTGCCAGCAGTCCTTCCGTAGGACAGGGGCCCCCCGAGCAGTACTTC	CASSPSVGQGPPEQYF
many	TRBV28	TRBJ1-5	TRBD1	TGTGCCAGCAGCTACCCCAGACAGGGAGGAGGCAATCAGCCCCAGCATTTT	CASSYPRQGGGNQPQHF
few	TRBV4-1	TRBJ2-6	-	TGCGCCAGCAGCCAAGATAAGAAGCCAAGTCGGGTGTTTGCTGGGGCCAACGTCCTGACTTTC	CASSQDKKPSRVFAGANVLTF
-	TRBV19	TRBJ2-3	-	TGTGCCAGTAGCTGGGACTTAAGCACAGATACGCAGTATTTT	CASSWDLSTDTQYF